This T cell receptor beta chain was sequenced in a study of preoperative IRX-2 immunotherapy in early breast cancer. V shed 7 bases and J shed 4 bases, with 14 bases lying between them. This CDR3 is 14 amino acids long. Per the germline V gene, CDR1 is MDHEN and CDR2 is SYDVKM. Treatment in this sample: preoperative locoregional IRX-2 cytokine immunotherapy. Preoperative locoregional IRX-2 cytokine immunotherapy was tested in the phase Ib source study. TCRdb's table, derived via immunoSEQ multiplex PCR, lists solely in-frame clones and lacks some. This table has 25,000 to 30,000 clones, about 79% appearing once.

This sample was gathered from a patient treated with IRX-2 immunotherapy. This receptor was obtained from a human donor with breast cancer. The chain is built from TRBV28 and TRBJ1-5, with D tentatively TRBD1 (6 bases). The CDR3 DNA reads as TGTGCCAGCACCCAGGGAGGGGGGAATCAGCCCCAGCATTTT. Its protein is CASTQGGGNQPQHF.